This entry describes one T cell receptor beta chain. The antigen is unknown. Genomic DNA constituted the template upon which TCR beta VDJ and CDR3 profiling was performed. TCRdb re-derived calls from the reads in MiXCR, one entry per CDR3 protein. Seen here are under 350,000 distinct CDR3 sequences, roughly 59% observed once, and the top ten hold approximately 1.3%. Selection for sequencing was limited to patients who had shown CD8+CD57+ cell expansion by flow cytometry. Severe acquired aplastic anemia was present in every patient. All patients were therapy-naive when blood was sampled. This CDR3 is built from 13 residues. Germline CDR1 is SGHRS and CDR2 is YFSETQ. The germline V and J ends were trimmed by 0 bases and 6 bases, with 10 bases remaining between them. This sample is drawn from a study of CD8+CD57+ T cells in acquired aplastic anemia. Notes on the study in general: Comparison of patients with controls identified about 27 shared CD8+ CDR3 sequences.

The clonotype comes from a human donor with aplastic anemia. The chain combines TRBV5-1 with TRBJ2-7; either TRBD1 or TRBD2 may supply D (5 bases each). The sample consisted of sorted CD4+, CD8+, or CD8+CD57+ T cells (not recorded which) from PBMCs. The chain's CDR3 is CASSLGGAVEQYF. In nucleotides, the CDR3 is TGCGCCAGCAGCTTGGGAGGGGCTGTCGAGCAGTACTTC. Drawing the rest from reference TRBV5-1 and TRBJ2-7, the complete variable domain is KAGVTQTPRYLIKTRGQQVTLSCSPISGHRSVSWYQQTPGQGLQFLFEYFSETQRNKGNFPGRFSGRQFSNSRSEMNVSTLELGDSALYLCASSLGGAVEQYFGPGTRLTVT.